Here is one T cell receptor (beta chain) with its context. This sample is drawn from a study of control samples from healthy donors and cancer patients. V was trimmed by 4 bases and J by 8 bases, leaving 14 bases between them. The CDR3 covers 13 residues. Germline lookup yields CDR1 MNHEY and CDR2 SMNVEV (reference sequence). The method was immunoSEQ multiplex PCR; TCRdb's version includes in-frame clones alone and lacks a portion of them. The table has about 44,000 clones, 65% to 80% seen once; the top ten hold roughly 15%. The sample consisted of formalin-fixed, paraffin-embedded tissue. V and J are TRBV27 and TRBJ1-2; no clear D. The receptor's source is a male donor with melanoma. The CDR3 is CASSSFGRQGYTF. The CDR3 coding sequence is TGTGCCAGCAGTTCGTTCGGGCGTCAGGGCTACACCTTC.